The rows below give T cell receptor beta chains drawn from one sample of a study of T-cell reconstitution after alpha-beta-depleted transplantation in children. TCRdb recomputed calls from the PCR reads with MiXCR, one row per CDR3 protein. The table has 200,000 to 250,000 distinct CDR3 sequences, roughly 10% seen once; the top ten hold around 6%. Sample: PBMCs from the stem cell graft donor, taken from the stem cell graft. These receptors came from a human donor who donated a stem cell graft to a child with acute lymphoblastic leukemia. CDR3s include the opening cysteine and the closing phenylalanine or tryptophan. D genes are given only for firm matches. Not all rows give a size; the values are once, few, many and, for expanded clones, a class.

clone size	V gene	J gene	D gene	CDR3 DNA	CDR3 protein
many	TRBV12-3/TRBV12-4	TRBJ1-5	.	TGTGCCAGCAGCGAACAGGAGAGCTACCATCAGCCCCAGCATTTT	CASSEQESYHQPQHF
.	TRBV20-1	TRBJ2-1	TRBD2	TGCAGTAACAATTTACTAGCGGGGGGGCACGGTGATGAGCAGTTCTTC	CSNNLLAGGHGDEQFF
few	TRBV9	TRBJ2-7	.	TGTGCCAGTTCCGTCGGGGCCACCTACGAGCAGTACTTC	CASSVGATYEQYF
.	TRBV6-5	TRBJ2-7	TRBD1	TGTGCCAGCAGTTACGTAGGACAGGGGATCTCCCACACTTACGAGCAGTACTTC	CASSYVGQGISHTYEQYF
few	TRBV6-6	TRBJ1-1	.	TGTGCCAGCAGCCCCCCGGGGGCCCAGGACGCTTTCTTT	CASSPPGAQDAFF
.	TRBV7-7	TRBJ2-1	TRBD2	TGTGCCAGCAGCTTCCTCCGGGGGGGTACTATTGATGAGCAGTTCTTC	CASSFLRGGTIDEQFF
few	TRBV5-1	TRBJ2-1	TRBD1	TGCGCCAGCAGCTTACAGGGGGAGAACAATGAGCAGTTCTTC	CASSLQGENNEQFF
many	TRBV5-1	TRBJ2-2	.	TGCGCCAGCAGCCCAAACCCAGGGAAGTTTGACGCCGGGGAGCTGTTTTTT	CASSPNPGKFDAGELFF
.	TRBV12-3/TRBV12-4	TRBJ1-5	TRBD1	TGTGCCAGCAGCTATGACAGGGATAATCAGCCCCAGCATTTT	CASSYDRDNQPQHF
few	TRBV27	TRBJ2-3	TRBD2	TGTGCCAGCAGTACCGGGGGACGGGGGGGCCAGGATACGCAGTATTTT	CASSTGGRGGQDTQYF
many	TRBV10-3	TRBJ2-1	.	TGTGCCATCAGTGAGGTCAACAATGAGCAGTTCTTC	CAISEVNNEQFF
many	TRBV29-1	TRBJ2-1	.	TGCAGCGTTGGAGAGACAGAGACAGGCTCTGGGAATGAGCAGTTCTTC	CSVGETETGSGNEQFF
few	TRBV27	TRBJ2-7	.	TGTGCCAGCAATGCCCAAGGAGCCTACGAGCAGTACTTC	CASNAQGAYEQYF
many	TRBV15	TRBJ2-1	.	TGTGCCACCAGCAGAGGGGGGGAAGGTGGCAATGAGCAGTTCTTC	CATSRGGEGGNEQFF
few	TRBV12-3/TRBV12-4	TRBJ1-5	.	TGTGCCAGCAGTCAGTATACAGGTTCGAGTCAGCCCCAGCATTTT	CASSQYTGSSQPQHF
many	TRBV12-3/TRBV12-4	TRBJ1-1	.	TGTGCCAGCAGTTTAGGCCCCGGGAGGGTTGAAGCTTTCTTT	CASSLGPGRVEAFF
.	TRBV29-1	TRBJ2-7	TRBD1	TGCAGCGTTGAGGTCCGACAGGGCCCATCCTACGAGCAGTACTTC	CSVEVRQGPSYEQYF
many	TRBV25-1	TRBJ1-4	TRBD1	TGTGCCAGCAGTGATCTCCAGGGACAGCCGAATGAAAAACTGTTTTTT	CASSDLQGQPNEKLFF
few	TRBV5-1	TRBJ2-3	TRBD2	TGCGCCAGCAGCCCGGGACTAGCGGGAATAATGGATACGCAGTATTTT	CASSPGLAGIMDTQYF
many	TRBV25-1	TRBJ1-3	.	TGTGCCAGCGGGGACTCTGGAAACACCATATATTTT	CASGDSGNTIYF
few	TRBV5-1	TRBJ2-7	.	TGCGCCAGCAGCGTGGACCTTTCCTACGAGCAGTACTTC	CASSVDLSYEQYF
few	TRBV2	TRBJ2-7	.	TGTGCCAGCAGTCCTTGGTTGGGGGGCGGCTCCTACGAGCAGTACTTC	CASSPWLGGGSYEQYF
many	TRBV5-1	TRBJ1-3	.	TGCGCCAGCAGCTTTTACAGCTCTGGAAACACCATATATTTT	CASSFYSSGNTIYF
many	TRBV7-2	TRBJ2-7	TRBD2	TGTGCCAGCAGCGGGGGGAGGGCCTACGAGCAGTACTTC	CASSGGRAYEQYF
many	TRBV20-1	TRBJ1-2	TRBD1	TGCAGTGCTAGAGTTCCAGGGGGCAATTATGGCTACACCTTC	CSARVPGGNYGYTF
few	TRBV7-2	TRBJ2-7	TRBD1	TGTGCCAGCAGCCGTGCCCCGGGACAGGGGATATACGAGCAGTACTTC	CASSRAPGQGIYEQYF
many	TRBV6-1	TRBJ2-7	TRBD2	TGTGCCAGCAGACTAGCGGGGGAGAGGTACGAGCAGTACTTC	CASRLAGERYEQYF
.	TRBV12-3/TRBV12-4	TRBJ2-7	.	TGTGCCAGCAGTTTCAGGTTGTCCTACGAGCAGTACTTC	CASSFRLSYEQYF
many	TRBV4-1	TRBJ1-1	.	TGCGCCAGCAGCCAAGCAAACAGTGAAGCTTTCTTT	CASSQANSEAFF
.	TRBV7-9	TRBJ2-3	.	TGTGCCAGCAGCTGGGGTGGAGATACGCAGTATTTT	CASSWGGDTQYF
few	TRBV24-1	TRBJ1-5	.	TGTGCCACCAGTGATTTCGACGGGAATCAGCCCCAGCATTTT	CATSDFDGNQPQHF
.	TRBV7-2	TRBJ2-1	.	TGTGCCAGCAGCTTATGGGCTAGCGAGCAGTTCTTC	CASSLWASEQFF